This TCR beta chain emerged from a study of T-cell memory formation after mild COVID-19. Study results and limitations: There was a balanced CD4/CD8 profile in clones contracting day 15 to 85, and later expanders leaned CD4+. Pre-infection memory harbored some responding clones, suggesting cross-reactive memory joined. The study found contracting CD4+ clones mainly in CM and EM and contracting CD8+ clones in EMRA.

Concerning this clonotype: The antigen is undetermined.

The germline V and J ends were trimmed by 4 bases and 1 base, with 10 bases remaining between them. The CDR3 is 14 amino acids. MiXCR, applied by TCRdb to the 5' RACE reads, yields one record per CDR3 protein. This table has 350,000 to 500,000 distinct CDR3 sequences, roughly a quarter appearing once. V gene TRBV12-3 or TRBV12-4 combines with J gene TRBJ1-1; D ambiguous. Specimen: PBMCs or a T cell subset sorted from them (not recorded which). This receptor was identified in an adult woman who had mild COVID-19 (a few samples of this study predate the infection). Cell type and time point are not known. The DNA of the CDR3 is TGTGCCAGCAGTTATCGGCAGCCGAACACTGAAGCTTTCTTT. The encoded protein is CASSYRQPNTEAFF.